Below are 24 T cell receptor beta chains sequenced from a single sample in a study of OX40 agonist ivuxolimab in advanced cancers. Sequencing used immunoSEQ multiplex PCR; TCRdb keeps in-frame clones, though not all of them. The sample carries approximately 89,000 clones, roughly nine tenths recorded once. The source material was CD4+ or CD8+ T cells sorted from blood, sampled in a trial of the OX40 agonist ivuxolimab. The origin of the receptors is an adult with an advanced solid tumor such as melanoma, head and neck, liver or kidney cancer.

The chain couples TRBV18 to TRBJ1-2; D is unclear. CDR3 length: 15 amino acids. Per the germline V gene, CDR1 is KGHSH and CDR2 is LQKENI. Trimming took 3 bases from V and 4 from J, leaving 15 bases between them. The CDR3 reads CASSPSLDFLYGYTF. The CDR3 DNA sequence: TGTGCCAGCTCACCTAGTCTGGACTTTCTCTATGGCTACACCTTC.

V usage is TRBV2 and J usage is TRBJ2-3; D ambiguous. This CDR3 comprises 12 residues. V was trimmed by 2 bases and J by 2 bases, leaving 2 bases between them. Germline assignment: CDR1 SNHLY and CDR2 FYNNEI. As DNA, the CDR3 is TGTGCCAGCAGTGAAACCACAGATACGCAGTATTTT. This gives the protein CASSETTDTQYF.

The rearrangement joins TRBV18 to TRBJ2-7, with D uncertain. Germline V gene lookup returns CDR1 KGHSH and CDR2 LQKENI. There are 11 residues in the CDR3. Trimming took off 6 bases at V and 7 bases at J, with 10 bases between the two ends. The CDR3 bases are TGTGCCAGCTCTCTAGACACTGAGCAGTACTTC. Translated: CASSLDTEQYF. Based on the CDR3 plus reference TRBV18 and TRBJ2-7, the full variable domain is NAGVMQNPRHLVRRRGQEARLRCSPMKGHSHVYWYRQLPEEGLKFMVYLQKENIIDESGMPKERFSAEFPKEGPSILRIQQVVRGDSAAYFCASSLDTEQYFGPGTRLTVT.

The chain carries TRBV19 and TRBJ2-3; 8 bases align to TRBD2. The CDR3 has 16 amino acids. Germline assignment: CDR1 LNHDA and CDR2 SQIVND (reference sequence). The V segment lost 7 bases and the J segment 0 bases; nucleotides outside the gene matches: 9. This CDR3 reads CASTQRAGVSTDTQYF. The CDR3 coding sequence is TGTGCCAGTACCCAAAGAGCGGGGGTTAGCACAGATACGCAGTATTTT.

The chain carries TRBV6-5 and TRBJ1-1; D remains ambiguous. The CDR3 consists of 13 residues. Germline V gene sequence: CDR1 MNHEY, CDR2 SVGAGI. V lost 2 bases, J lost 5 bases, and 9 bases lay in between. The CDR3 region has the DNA TGTGCCAGCAGTTACACGGGAGGAACTGAAGCTTTCTTT. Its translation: CASSYTGGTEAFF.

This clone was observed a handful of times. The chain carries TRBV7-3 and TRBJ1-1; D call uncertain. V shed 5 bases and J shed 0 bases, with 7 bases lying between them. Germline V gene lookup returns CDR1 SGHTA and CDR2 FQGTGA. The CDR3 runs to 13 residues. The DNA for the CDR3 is TGTGCCAGCAGCCTTACAATGAACACTGAAGCTTTCTTT. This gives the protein CASSLTMNTEAFF.

CDR3 in amino acids: CALGKRRTTNEKLFF. CDR3 nucleotide sequence: TGTGCCCTCGGGAAGCGACGTACAACTAATGAAAAACTGTTTTTT. The V call is TRBV7-9, the J call TRBJ1-4; the D is unclear. The CDR3 has 15 amino acids. Germline V lookup: CDR1 SEHNR, CDR2 FQNEAQ (reference sequence). V lost 11 bases and J 0 bases, leaving 16 bases between the germline ends.

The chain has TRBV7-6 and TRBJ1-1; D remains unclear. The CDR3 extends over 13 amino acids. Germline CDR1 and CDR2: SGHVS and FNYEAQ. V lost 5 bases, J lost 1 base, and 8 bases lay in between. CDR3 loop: CASSREGNTEAFF. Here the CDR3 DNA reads TGTGCCAGCAGCCGAGAAGGGAACACTGAAGCTTTCTTT.

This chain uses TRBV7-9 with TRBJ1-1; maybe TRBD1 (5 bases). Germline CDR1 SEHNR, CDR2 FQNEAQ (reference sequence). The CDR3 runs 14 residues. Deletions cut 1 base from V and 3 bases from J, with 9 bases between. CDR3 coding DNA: TGTGCCAGCAGCTTAGGGGCCAGGGACACTGAAGCTTTCTTT. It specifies CASSLGARDTEAFF.

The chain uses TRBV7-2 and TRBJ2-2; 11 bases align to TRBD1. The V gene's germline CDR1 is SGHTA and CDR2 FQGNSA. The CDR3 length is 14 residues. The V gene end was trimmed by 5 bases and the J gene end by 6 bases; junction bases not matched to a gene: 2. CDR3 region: CASSPGQGAGELFF. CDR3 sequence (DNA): TGTGCCAGCAGCCCGGGACAGGGGGCCGGGGAGCTGTTTTTT.

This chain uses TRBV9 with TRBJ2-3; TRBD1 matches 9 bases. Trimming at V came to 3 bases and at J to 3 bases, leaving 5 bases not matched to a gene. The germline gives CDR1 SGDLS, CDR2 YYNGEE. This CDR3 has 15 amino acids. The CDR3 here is CASSGGQGFTDTQYF. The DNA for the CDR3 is TGTGCCAGCAGCGGGGGACAGGGTTTTACAGATACGCAGTATTTT. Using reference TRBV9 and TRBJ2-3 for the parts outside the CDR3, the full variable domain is DSGVTQTPKHLITATGQRVTLRCSPRSGDLSVYWYQQSLDQGLQFLIQYYNGEERAKGNILERFSAQQFPDLHSELNLSSLELGDSALYFCASSGGQGFTDTQYFGPGTRLTVL.

CDR3 amino acids: CASSLARHTEAFF. The DNA for the CDR3 is TGTGCCAGCAGTTTGGCTAGGCACACTGAAGCTTTCTTT. The gene calls are TRBV27 and TRBJ1-1; no firm D call. This CDR3 has 13 amino acids. Trimming took off 3 bases at V and 3 bases at J, with 8 bases between the two ends. The germline V gene encodes CDR1 MNHEY and CDR2 SMNVEV (reference sequence).

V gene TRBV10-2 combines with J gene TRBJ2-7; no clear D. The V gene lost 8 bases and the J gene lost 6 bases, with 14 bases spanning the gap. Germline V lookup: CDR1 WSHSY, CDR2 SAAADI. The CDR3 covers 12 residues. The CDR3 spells CASAPTWSEQYF. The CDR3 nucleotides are TGCGCCAGCGCGCCTACCTGGAGCGAGCAGTACTTC.

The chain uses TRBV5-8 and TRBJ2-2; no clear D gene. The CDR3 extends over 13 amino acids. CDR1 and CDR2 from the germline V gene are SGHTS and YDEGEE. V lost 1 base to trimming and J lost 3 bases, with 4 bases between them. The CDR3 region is CASSLFYTGELFF. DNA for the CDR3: TGTGCCAGCAGCTTGTTCTACACCGGGGAGCTGTTTTTT.

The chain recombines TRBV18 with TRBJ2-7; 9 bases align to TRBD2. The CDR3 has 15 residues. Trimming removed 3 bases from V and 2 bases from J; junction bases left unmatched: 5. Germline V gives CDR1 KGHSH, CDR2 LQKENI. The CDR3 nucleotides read TGTGCCAGCTCACCTGTGGCGGGGGGGCCCTACGAGCAGTACTTC. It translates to CASSPVAGGPYEQYF.

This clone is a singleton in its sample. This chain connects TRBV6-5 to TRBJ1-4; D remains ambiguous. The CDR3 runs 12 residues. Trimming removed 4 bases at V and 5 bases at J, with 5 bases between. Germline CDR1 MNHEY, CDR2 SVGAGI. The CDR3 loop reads CASSLENEKLFF. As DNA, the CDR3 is TGTGCCAGCAGTTTGGAGAATGAAAAACTGTTTTTT.

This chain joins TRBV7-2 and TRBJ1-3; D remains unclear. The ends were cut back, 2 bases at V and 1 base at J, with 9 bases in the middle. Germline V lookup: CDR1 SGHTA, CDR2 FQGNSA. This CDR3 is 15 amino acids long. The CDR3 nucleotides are TGTGCCAGCAGCTTATGGAGTGGGTCTGGAAACACCATATATTTT. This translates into CASSLWSGSGNTIYF. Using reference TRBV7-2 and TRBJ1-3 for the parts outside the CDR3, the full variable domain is GAGVSQSPSNKVTEKGKDVELRCDPISGHTALYWYRQSLGQGLEFLIYFQGNSAPDKSGLPSDRFSAERTGGSVSTLTIQRTQQEDSAVYLCASSLWSGSGNTIYFGEGSWLTVV.

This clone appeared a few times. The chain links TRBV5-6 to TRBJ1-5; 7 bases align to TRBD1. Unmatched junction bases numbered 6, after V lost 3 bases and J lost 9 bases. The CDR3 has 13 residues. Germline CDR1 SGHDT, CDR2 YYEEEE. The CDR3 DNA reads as TGTGCCAGCAGCTCAGGGGGTGGGGGGCCCCAGCATTTT. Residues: CASSSGGGGPQHF.

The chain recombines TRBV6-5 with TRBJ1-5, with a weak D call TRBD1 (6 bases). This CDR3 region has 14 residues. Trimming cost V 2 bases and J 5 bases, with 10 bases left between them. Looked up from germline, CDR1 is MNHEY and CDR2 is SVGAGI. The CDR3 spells CASSYGAGDQPQHF. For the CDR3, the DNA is TGTGCCAGCAGTTACGGGGCAGGGGATCAGCCCCAGCATTTT.

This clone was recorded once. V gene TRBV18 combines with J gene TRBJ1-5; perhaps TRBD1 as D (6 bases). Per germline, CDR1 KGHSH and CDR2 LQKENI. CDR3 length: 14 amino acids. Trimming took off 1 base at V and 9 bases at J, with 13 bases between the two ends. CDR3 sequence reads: CASSPLGGGGPQHF. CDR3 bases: TGTGCCAGCTCACCACTAGGGGGTGGCGGGCCCCAGCATTTT.

CDR3 in amino acids: CASSPIPGEDQPQHF. The CDR3 region has the DNA TGCGCCAGCAGCCCTATTCCAGGGGAGGACCAGCCCCAGCATTTT. The chain recombines TRBV5-1 with TRBJ1-5; D might be TRBD1 (6 bases). The CDR3 spans 15 residues. CDR1 and CDR2 (germline): SGHRS, YFSETQ. With 4 bases removed from V and 7 bases from J, the gap between germline ends came to 18 bases.

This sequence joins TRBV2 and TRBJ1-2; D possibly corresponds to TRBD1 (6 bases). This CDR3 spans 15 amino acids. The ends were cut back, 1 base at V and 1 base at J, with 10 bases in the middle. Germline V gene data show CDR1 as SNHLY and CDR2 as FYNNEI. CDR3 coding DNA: TGTGCCAGCAGTGAAGGCAGGGGAGATAACTATGGCTACACCTTC. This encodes CASSEGRGDNYGYTF.

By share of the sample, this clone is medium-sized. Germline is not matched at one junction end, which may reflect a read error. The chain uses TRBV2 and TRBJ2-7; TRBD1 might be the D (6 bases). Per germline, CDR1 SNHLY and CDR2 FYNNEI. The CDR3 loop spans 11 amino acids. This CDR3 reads CASSEGGGEYF. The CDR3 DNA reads TGTGCCAGCAGCGAAGGGGGTGGGGAGTACTTC.

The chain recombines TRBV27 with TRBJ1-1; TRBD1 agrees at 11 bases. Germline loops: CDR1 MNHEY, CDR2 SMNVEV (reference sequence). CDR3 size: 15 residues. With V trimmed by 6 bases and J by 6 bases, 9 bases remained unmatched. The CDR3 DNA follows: TGTGCCAGCAGAACAGGACAGGGGGCAACATCTGAAGCTTTCTTT. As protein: CASRTGQGATSEAFF.